The rows below give T cell receptor beta chains drawn from one sample of a study of blood T cells in healthy people across ages. One entry per CDR3 protein results from TCRdb running MiXCR on the 5' RACE reads. The sample records about 780,000 distinct CDR3 sequences, about 47% being singletons. Sequenced input: blood. These receptor sequences come from an elderly man in good health. The CDR3 runs from the conserved cysteine through the conserved F or W. The order of the fields is D gene, J gene, clone size, V gene, CDR3 DNA, CDR3 protein. D genes are given only for firm matches. Size is omitted from some rows. Given values are once, few, many or a class for expanded clones.

NA | TRBJ2-7 | NA | TRBV28 | TGTGCCAGCTCGGCCCGCAGCCCGGACCGGGAGCAGTACTTC | CASSARSPDREQYF
NA | TRBJ2-7 | NA | TRBV7-2 | TGTGCCAGCAGCTTGGGTCTAGTAGGGGGGGGTGAGCAGTACTTC | CASSLGLVGGGEQYF
NA | TRBJ2-3 | NA | TRBV20-1 | TGCAGTGCTACCAGGACGGAGGACCTAATCACAGATACGCAGTATTTT | CSATRTEDLITDTQYF
TRBD2 | TRBJ2-3 | few | TRBV5-1 | TGCGCCAGCAGCTTGCGAGGACTAGCGGCTAGCACAGATACGCAGTATTTT | CASSLRGLAASTDTQYF
TRBD2 | TRBJ2-1 | NA | TRBV12-3/TRBV12-4 | TGTGCCAGCAGTCTAGCGGCGAAGTACAATGAGCAGTTCTTC | CASSLAAKYNEQFF
TRBD2 | TRBJ2-1 | NA | TRBV11-2 | TGTGCCAGCAGCATCCTCACTAGCGGGTCAATTAATGAGCAGTTCTTC | CASSILTSGSINEQFF
NA | TRBJ2-3 | NA | TRBV20-1 | TGCAGTGCTAGAGCCGGTAATACGCAGTATTTT | CSARAGNTQYF
NA | TRBJ2-5 | many | TRBV30 | TGTGCCTGGATCAGGAGCGAGACCCAGTACTTC | CAWIRSETQYF
NA | TRBJ2-7 | NA | TRBV11-2 | TGTGCCAGCAGCTTAGTGGCGGCGGGAACGGCCTACGAGCAGTACTTC | CASSLVAAGTAYEQYF
TRBD2 | TRBJ2-7 | NA | TRBV7-9 | TGTGCCAGCAGCTCGAATGATTTTAGACTAGCGGGACTTACCTACGAGCAGTACTTC | CASSSNDFRLAGLTYEQYF
TRBD2 | TRBJ2-1 | NA | TRBV2 | TGTGCCGGGGAGCGGGACCGAAGCTCCTACAATGAGCAGTTCTTC | CAGERDRSSYNEQFF
NA | TRBJ1-4 | NA | TRBV9 | TGTGCCAGCAGCCTAGGCTGGGAGAATGAAAAACTGTTTTTT | CASSLGWENEKLFF
NA | TRBJ2-1 | NA | TRBV18 | TGTGCTAGCTCACTTCGGACACAGTCAGCTGAGCAGTTCTTC | CASSLRTQSAEQFF
NA | TRBJ2-7 | NA | TRBV4-2 | TGTGCCAGCAGCCACCCTCCAGTTAAAACTAGCTCCTACAATGAGCAGTACTTC | CASSHPPVKTSSYNEQYF
NA | TRBJ2-1 | many | TRBV18 | TGTGCCAGCTCACCAAGAATCAGGCAGGACCGATACAATGAGCAGTTCTTC | CASSPRIRQDRYNEQFF
TRBD2 | TRBJ2-3 | NA | TRBV29-1 | TGCAGCGTTGAAGGTCACTCTAGCGGCGATACAGATACGCAGTATTTT | CSVEGHSSGDTDTQYF
NA | TRBJ2-7 | many | TRBV12-3/TRBV12-4 | TGTGCCAGCAGCCGCACAGGGCTCGAGCAGTACTTC | CASSRTGLEQYF
TRBD1 | TRBJ2-2 | NA | TRBV5-1 | TGCGCCAGCAGCTTCACCGGGACAGTCTTCACCGGGGAGCTGTTTTTT | CASSFTGTVFTGELFF
NA | TRBJ1-2 | NA | TRBV6-2/TRBV6-3 | TGTGCCAGCAGTGCCTTGTATGGCTACACCTTC | CASSALYGYTF
TRBD2 | TRBJ2-7 | NA | TRBV6-6 | TGTGCCAGCAGTTCGCCTTTTAGCGGGAGGGTCTACAATGAGCAGTACTTC | CASSSPFSGRVYNEQYF
NA | TRBJ2-6 | NA | TRBV7-6 | TGTGCCAGCAGCTTAGCGCCTCGGGGGCCTCGGGCCAACGTCCTGACTTTC | CASSLAPRGPRANVLTF
TRBD1 | TRBJ2-7 | NA | TRBV20-1 | TGCAGTGCTCTCCGCTCCGGGACAGGGGGATACGAGCAGTACTTC | CSALRSGTGGYEQYF
NA | TRBJ2-1 | few | TRBV20-1 | TGCAGTGCTAGAGAAAGTGCCAATGAGCAGTTCTTC | CSARESANEQFF
NA | TRBJ2-1 | NA | TRBV3-1 | TGTGCCAGCAGCCAAGAAGGCGTTGAGGTGTATGAGCAGTTCTTC | CASSQEGVEVYEQFF
TRBD2 | TRBJ2-7 | NA | TRBV4-3 | TGCGCCAGCAGCCAAGATAGCGGGAGCTCCTACGAGCAGTACTTC | CASSQDSGSSYEQYF
NA | TRBJ2-3 | once | TRBV20-1 | TGCAGTGCTGAGGGGACGGGCGGGTGGACAGATACGCAGTATTTT | CSAEGTGGWTDTQYF
TRBD2 | TRBJ2-5 | NA | TRBV20-1 | TGCAGTGCTAAAGGGACTAGCGGGTGGCCTCTAGCAGAGACCCAGTACTTC | CSAKGTSGWPLAETQYF
TRBD2 | TRBJ2-1 | many | TRBV7-8 | TGTGCCAGCAGCTTAGGTTCTGGGACTAGCGGGTTGTGGTTCTTC | CASSLGSGTSGLWFF
TRBD1 | TRBJ1-4 | few | TRBV7-2 | TGTGCCAGCAGCCTAAATGCGGGACAGGGAGAAAAACTGTTTTTT | CASSLNAGQGEKLFF
TRBD2 | TRBJ2-7 | few | TRBV5-1 | TGCGCCAGCAGCGCGTCCAGGGAGGGTATTTCACACAATGAGCAGTACTTC | CASSASREGISHNEQYF
NA | TRBJ2-5 | NA | TRBV24-1 | TGTGCCACCAGTGACCGGGACTCCGCCCGATTGCAAGAGACCCAGTACTTC | CATSDRDSARLQETQYF
NA | TRBJ2-7 | NA | TRBV28 | TGTGCCAGCAGTTCCGGCGGGGACAAGGACTACGAGCAGTACTTC | CASSSGGDKDYEQYF
NA | TRBJ2-1 | many | TRBV29-1 | TGCAGCGTGCTAGCGCCGGGGAATGTTGAGCAGTTCTTC | CSVLAPGNVEQFF
NA | TRBJ2-1 | NA | TRBV27 | TGTGCCAGCAGTTTGCGCTTCAGCGGTAGGGATGAGCAGTTCTTC | CASSLRFSGRDEQFF
TRBD2 | TRBJ2-7 | NA | TRBV7-9 | TGTGCCAGCAGCGCAGGACTAGCGGGAGTGCGGTACTTC | CASSAGLAGVRYF
TRBD2 | TRBJ2-1 | few | TRBV29-1 | TGCAGCGTTATCGGGGGGGCCTCCTACAATGAGCAGTTCTTC | CSVIGGASYNEQFF
TRBD2 | TRBJ2-7 | few | TRBV7-2 | TGTGCCAGCAGCTTAGGGGCTAGCGGGAGCGAGTACGAGCAGTACTTC | CASSLGASGSEYEQYF
NA | TRBJ1-6 | many | TRBV20-1 | TGCAGTGCTCCCGCAGTTGTCTCCTATAATTCACCCCTCCACTTT | CSAPAVVSYNSPLHF
TRBD2 | TRBJ2-5 | NA | TRBV3-1 | TGTGCCAGCAGCCAAGGGCCGGGAGGGCAAGAGACCCAGTACTTC | CASSQGPGGQETQYF
NA | TRBJ2-7 | NA | TRBV3-1 | TGTGCCAGCAGCCCGATGCGGACAGTCTACGAGCAGTACTTC | CASSPMRTVYEQYF
TRBD2 | TRBJ2-7 | NA | TRBV6-2/TRBV6-3 | TGTGCCAGCGTGGCGACTAGCGGCACCTACGAGCAGTACTTC | CASVATSGTYEQYF
TRBD1 | TRBJ2-6 | NA | TRBV12-3/TRBV12-4 | TGTGCCAGCAGTCGCATCCGGGACAGGGCAGGCTCTGGGGTCAACGTCCTGACTTTC | CASSRIRDRAGSGVNVLTF
NA | TRBJ2-7 | NA | TRBV27 | TGTGCCAGCAGTTATGCCAGGGATCCCTACTACGAGCAGTACTTC | CASSYARDPYYEQYF
TRBD1 | TRBJ2-3 | NA | TRBV5-1 | TGCGCCAGCAGCTCATTGACAGGGGGAAGGACAGATACGCAGTATTTT | CASSSLTGGRTDTQYF
NA | TRBJ2-3 | NA | TRBV14 | TGTGCCAGCAGCCAAGAAGGTTTTCGCACAGATACGCAGTATTTT | CASSQEGFRTDTQYF
TRBD2 | TRBJ2-7 | NA | TRBV6-6 | TGTGCCAGCAGTTTGGGACTAGGGGGCGAGCAGTACTTC | CASSLGLGGEQYF
NA | TRBJ2-1 | NA | TRBV20-1 | TGCAGTGCTAGAGATACCGGGACAGAGCAGTTCTTC | CSARDTGTEQFF
TRBD2 | TRBJ2-1 | many | TRBV12-3/TRBV12-4 | TGTGCCAGCAGTTTTTGGAGGGAGGGCGCCGGCAATGAGCAGTTCTTC | CASSFWREGAGNEQFF
NA | TRBJ2-2 | NA | TRBV14 | TGTGCCAGCAGCCAAGTTCGGACCACGAACACCAGGGAGCTGTTTTTT | CASSQVRTTNTRELFF
TRBD1 | TRBJ2-7 | NA | TRBV7-2 | TGTGCCGGCAGCTTAGGACAGGCGGAGTACTTC | CAGSLGQAEYF
NA | TRBJ2-6 | NA | TRBV3-1 | TGTGCCAGCAGCCAGTACAACGGGGAAACTGGGGCCAACGTCCTGACTTTC | CASSQYNGETGANVLTF
NA | TRBJ2-1 | NA | TRBV7-2 | TGTGCCAGCAATCTGGGCTTCCAAGAGACCCAGTTCTTC | CASNLGFQETQFF
NA | TRBJ2-5 | NA | TRBV7-2 | TGTGCCAGCAGCTGGTCACAAAAGACCCAGTACTTC | CASSWSQKTQYF
NA | TRBJ2-2 | many | TRBV5-1 | TGCGCCAGCAGCTTGAAGGGGGCCGGGGAGCTGTTTTTT | CASSLKGAGELFF
TRBD1 | TRBJ2-3 | NA | TRBV7-6 | TGTGCCAGCAGCCAGCTGGGACAGGGGGCAGATACGCAGTATTTT | CASSQLGQGADTQYF
NA | TRBJ2-5 | NA | TRBV29-1 | TGCAGCGTTGAAGATCTTAGGGGAAGCGAGACCCAGTACTTC | CSVEDLRGSETQYF
NA | TRBJ2-6 | NA | TRBV7-2 | TGTGCCTGCAGCTTAGGTCTCTCTGGGGCCAACGTCCTGACTTTC | CACSLGLSGANVLTF
TRBD2 | TRBJ2-1 | many | TRBV10-3 | TGTGCCACCGCGGCGGGAGGCCATAACAATGAGCAGTTCTTC | CATAAGGHNNEQFF
NA | TRBJ2-5 | many | TRBV11-2 | TGTGCCAGCAGCTTAGATATCGGGGGTGGAGAGACCCAGTACTTC | CASSLDIGGGETQYF
NA | TRBJ1-1 | few | TRBV5-1 | TGCGCCAGCAGCTTGGAGGCAGGGAAACAAGCTTTCTTT | CASSLEAGKQAFF